Listed below are T cell receptor beta chains from one sample, sequenced in a study of breast tumors, draining lymph nodes, adjacent tissues. One entry per CDR3 protein, called by TCRdb with MiXCR from the multiplex PCR reads. The sample yields some 120,000 distinct CDR3 sequences, 15% to 20% seen once. Sequencing input: axillary lymph node tissue. Source of these receptors: a female donor with breast cancer. Some clones in this sample may be carry-over from other donors' samples. Each CDR3 is given with its conserved first and last residue. Fields, in order: D gene, V gene, clone size, J gene, CDR3 DNA, CDR3 protein. D genes are given only for firm matches. Clone sizes are given selectively: once, few, many, or a class where the clone is expanded.

.	TRBV10-3	many	TRBJ1-3	TGTGCCATCAGACAGGGTCTGGTAGCTGGAAACACCATATATTTT	CAIRQGLVAGNTIYF
TRBD2	TRBV20-1	many	TRBJ2-3	TGCAGTGCTAGAGAGAATAGCGGGAGGGCTAGCACAGATACGCAGTATTTT	CSARENSGRASTDTQYF
TRBD1	TRBV2	many	TRBJ2-6	TGTGCCAGCAGGCCCCTGGGACAGGCCAGCTCTGGGGCCAACGTCCTGACTTTC	CASRPLGQASSGANVLTF
TRBD2	TRBV20-1	many	TRBJ2-2	TGCAGTGCTCCGACTAGCGGAAACACCGGGGAGCTGTTTTTT	CSAPTSGNTGELFF
.	TRBV3-1	.	TRBJ2-1	TGTACCAGCAACCGTAGAGGGTCCGGTGAGCAGTTCTTC	CTSNRRGSGEQFF
TRBD1	TRBV5-4	many	TRBJ2-7	TGTGCCAGCAGCCAGGAAGCCGGGACAGGGACCTACGAGCAGTACTTC	CASSQEAGTGTYEQYF
TRBD2	TRBV5-4	.	TRBJ2-5	TGTGCCAGCAGTTTGCGGGGGTTGCGGGAGACCCAGTACTTC	CASSLRGLRETQYF
.	TRBV20-1	many	TRBJ1-6	TGCAGTGCTAGAGTCGGGTCCTATAATTCACCCCTCCACTTT	CSARVGSYNSPLHF
TRBD2	TRBV18	.	TRBJ2-5	TGTGCCAGCTCACCATCGGCTAGCGGGGGGGCGGAGTATCGGGAGACCCAGTACTTC	CASSPSASGGAEYRETQYF
.	TRBV28	.	TRBJ1-4	TGTGCCAGCAGTTCTCTCGTTACACCGACAACTAATGAAAAACCGTTTTTT	CASSSLVTPTTNEKPFF
.	TRBV12-3/TRBV12-4	many	TRBJ1-4	TGTGCCAGCAGTTTGGGAAATAATGAAAAACTGTTTTTT	CASSLGNNEKLFF
.	TRBV7-9	many	TRBJ2-7	TGTGCCGGACGGGGGGCGGGTGACCTCTACGAGCAGTACTTC	CAGRGAGDLYEQYF
TRBD2	TRBV12-3/TRBV12-4	many	TRBJ2-7	TGTGCCAGCAGTTTTAGCGGGTACGAGCAGTACTTC	CASSFSGYEQYF
.	TRBV6-5	many	TRBJ2-1	TGTGCCAGCAGTTACGGGCAGGCGGGGAATGAGCAGTTCTTC	CASSYGQAGNEQFF
.	TRBV6-2/TRBV6-3	.	TRBJ2-7	TGTGCCAGCAGCGTCTCTATTCTAGCTCACGAGCAGTACTTC	CASSVSILAHEQYF
.	TRBV6-1	.	TRBJ2-1	TGTGCCAGCAGCTCACGACTAGTACCCAATGAGCAGTTCTTC	CASSSRLVPNEQFF
.	TRBV29-1	many	TRBJ2-5	TGCAGCGTGGGCGGCTCGGAGACCCAGTACTTC	CSVGGSETQYF
.	TRBV11-3	many	TRBJ2-3	TGTGCCAGCAGCTTTTCATCCGGAATCACAGATACGCAGTATTTT	CASSFSSGITDTQYF
.	TRBV6-6	many	TRBJ1-6	TGTGCCAGCAGGATGGGGAAAAGTAATTCACCCCTCCACTTT	CASRMGKSNSPLHF
TRBD2	TRBV27	once	TRBJ2-3	TGTGCCAGCAGCCCTCTAGCGGGAGCCGGAGATACGCAGTATTTT	CASSPLAGAGDTQYF
.	TRBV6-1	many	TRBJ2-1	TGTGCCAGCAGCTCCCCAATTACAGCGGAGCAGTTCTTC	CASSSPITAEQFF
TRBD1	TRBV18	many	TRBJ1-6	TGTGCCAGCTCACCAGGGACAGCAGGAAATTCACCCCTCCACTTT	CASSPGTAGNSPLHF
.	TRBV5-8	many	TRBJ2-7	TGTGCCAGCAGCTTCGGTCCGTCCTCCTACGAGCAGTACTTC	CASSFGPSSYEQYF
TRBD1	TRBV20-1	many	TRBJ1-4	TGCAGTGCTATGGCCGGGACAGGGAATGAAAAACTGTTTTTT	CSAMAGTGNEKLFF
TRBD1	TRBV20-1	many	TRBJ2-6	TGCAGTGCAAACTCGGGACAGAGCTCTGAGGCCAACGTCCTGACTTTC	CSANSGQSSEANVLTF
.	TRBV11-2	many	TRBJ1-4	TGTGCCAGCAGCTTAGTGCCAGTTAATGAAAAACTGTTTTTT	CASSLVPVNEKLFF
TRBD2	TRBV7-9	.	TRBJ2-2	TGTGCCAGCAGCTCCTTAGCGGGAGGCACCGGGGAGCTGTTTTTT	CASSSLAGGTGELFF
.	TRBV4-1	few	TRBJ2-2	TGCGCCAGCAGCCAAGATGAGGGGATCGGGGAGCTGTTTTTT	CASSQDEGIGELFF
TRBD2	TRBV7-8	.	TRBJ2-1	TGTGCCAGCAGTCAGATAGCGGGAGTCCTCAATGAGCAGTTCTTC	CASSQIAGVLNEQFF
TRBD1	TRBV4-1	many	TRBJ2-5	TGCGCCAGCAGCCAAGATGGGGGACAGGCAGAGACCCAGTACTTC	CASSQDGGQAETQYF
TRBD1	TRBV7-9	many	TRBJ2-3	TGTGCCAGCAGCATCGGACAGGGATTGGCAGATACGCAGTATTTT	CASSIGQGLADTQYF
.	TRBV7-3	many	TRBJ1-3	TGTGCCAGCAGCTTAGGTGAGGCAGCCGACCCGGGAAGTGGAAACACCATATATTTT	CASSLGEAADPGSGNTIYF
.	TRBV6-5	many	TRBJ1-4	TGTGCCAGCAAAAAAACAGATTTCTCGGTTGAAAAACTGTTTTTT	CASKKTDFSVEKLFF
TRBD2	TRBV20-1	many	TRBJ2-7	TGCAGTGCTAGATTAAGCGGGGTCCTCGGCGAGCAGTACTTC	CSARLSGVLGEQYF
TRBD1	TRBV19	many	TRBJ1-4	TGTGCCAGTGAGATGACAGGGGCTATGAGTCTGTTTTTT	CASEMTGAMSLFF
.	TRBV3-1	.	TRBJ2-1	TGTGCCAGCAGCCAATCTTCTGGGGGAAGCTCCTACAATGAGCAGTTCTTC	CASSQSSGGSSYNEQFF
TRBD1	TRBV27	many	TRBJ2-7	TGTGCCAAAGACCGGGACAGGACCTACGAGCAGTACTTC	CAKDRDRTYEQYF
.	TRBV30	many	TRBJ1-3	TGTGCCTGGAGTGTGTCTGGAAACACCATATATTTT	CAWSVSGNTIYF
TRBD2	TRBV2	many	TRBJ2-1	TGTGCCAGCAGGGAGCGGGAGGGAAGTTACAATGAGCAGTTCTTC	CASREREGSYNEQFF
.	TRBV12-3/TRBV12-4	many	TRBJ2-7	TGTGCCAGCGGAGATGGGCAGGACACTTACGAGCAGTACTTC	CASGDGQDTYEQYF
TRBD1	TRBV24-1	many	TRBJ2-1	TGTGCCACCAGTGCCACCGACAGGGTAGAGAATGAGCAGTTCTTC	CATSATDRVENEQFF
.	TRBV7-9	many	TRBJ1-5	TGTGCCAGCAGCTTACAGGAGGGTCAGCCCCAGCATTTT	CASSLQEGQPQHF
TRBD2	TRBV29-1	many	TRBJ2-3	TGCAGCGTTGACGCTAGCGGGGATCGTACGCAGTATTTT	CSVDASGDRTQYF
TRBD2	TRBV27	many	TRBJ2-7	TGTGCCAGCAGTCCAGGGACTAGCGTCAGCTACGAGCAGTACTTC	CASSPGTSVSYEQYF
.	TRBV14	many	TRBJ2-7	TGTGCCAGCAGCCAAATCGGGATCGAGCAGTACTTC	CASSQIGIEQYF
TRBD1	TRBV4-1	many	TRBJ2-5	TGCGCCAGCAGCCAGGGACAGGGAAGGGAGACCCAGTACTTC	CASSQGQGRETQYF
.	TRBV14	many	TRBJ1-6	TGTGCCAGCAGCCATAAGGCGGCGTATAATTCACCCCTCCACTTT	CASSHKAAYNSPLHF
TRBD1	TRBV20-1	many	TRBJ1-2	TGCAGTGCTACGCGGACAGGGCCAAACTATGGCTACACCTTC	CSATRTGPNYGYTF
.	TRBV20-1	many	TRBJ2-1	TGCAGTGCTAGTGTTTTCGATGAGCAGTTCTTC	CSASVFDEQFF
TRBD1	TRBV6-1	.	TRBJ1-6	TGTGCCAGCCAACCGGGACAGGGGTCATATAATTCACCCCTCCACTTT	CASQPGQGSYNSPLHF
.	TRBV28	.	TRBJ1-5	TGTGCCAGCAGTCCCGGGACACCGGACAATCAGCCCCAGCATTTT	CASSPGTPDNQPQHF
.	TRBV7-9	many	TRBJ1-2	TGTGCCAGCAGCTTCAGGGGAAACTATGGCTACACCTTC	CASSFRGNYGYTF
TRBD2	TRBV6-5	many	TRBJ2-1	TGTGCCAGCAGTCACACCCTACTAGCGGGAGTTGCCGGAGAGCAGTTCTTC	CASSHTLLAGVAGEQFF
TRBD1	TRBV19	many	TRBJ2-2	TGTGCCAGTAGTACAAGGAGACAGGGGTCGGGCACCGGGGAGCTGTTTTTT	CASSTRRQGSGTGELFF